Many counts were recorded for the clone carrying this T cell receptor beta chain. What it binds is not known. For the second PCR, which ran for about 6 to 12 cycles, a sample-barcoded 5' primer and a J-beta primer mix were used. The template-switch adaptor was a 5' adaptor with 12 random nucleotides. It tagged each cDNA molecule. The yield of each sample was at least 3 million CDR3-containing paired-end reads. A single record per CDR3 protein comes from TCRdb applying MiXCR to the 5' RACE reads. The table lists 1.4 million to 1.5 million distinct CDR3 sequences, 35% to 45% of them singletons. The data were taken from a study of blood T cells in healthy people across ages. The germline V gene has CDR1 MNHNS and CDR2 SASEGT. CDR3 length: 11 residues. The ends were cut back, 8 bases at V and 1 base at J, with 6 bases in the middle. The study's findings and limits: Diversity estimates from one million T cells were considered underestimates. The lack of PBMC sorting stopped any conclusive naive versus antigen-experienced comparison.

The specimen was blood. The genes are TRBV6-1 and TRBJ2-7; no clear D gene. The TCR was taken from a young woman in good health. The chain's CDR3 is CASGDSYEQYF. Written as DNA, the CDR3 is TGTGCCAGCGGGGATTCCTACGAGCAGTACTTC.